This TCR beta chain appears in the sequencing data of a study of cytomegalovirus exposure and HLA in healthy donors. Use of 60 Vbeta and 13 Jbeta primers characterized the PCR. Method: immunoSEQ multiplex PCR; TCRdb's copy keeps in-frame clones and lacks some. This sample has 100,000 to 120,000 clones, with about 16% found just once. Germline V CDR1 and CDR2: SGHRS, YFSETQ. This CDR3 comprises 15 residues. The ends were cut back, 6 bases at V and 0 bases at J, with 10 bases in the middle. The V call is TRBV5-1, the J call TRBJ2-6; D is possibly TRBD2 (5 bases). Sequenced material: PBMCs. The sequence was obtained from a female donor in good health and CMV-seronegative. CDR3 amino acids: CASMGDLSGANVLTF. CDR3 DNA: TGCGCCAGCATGGGAGACCTCTCTGGGGCCAACGTCCTGACTTTC.